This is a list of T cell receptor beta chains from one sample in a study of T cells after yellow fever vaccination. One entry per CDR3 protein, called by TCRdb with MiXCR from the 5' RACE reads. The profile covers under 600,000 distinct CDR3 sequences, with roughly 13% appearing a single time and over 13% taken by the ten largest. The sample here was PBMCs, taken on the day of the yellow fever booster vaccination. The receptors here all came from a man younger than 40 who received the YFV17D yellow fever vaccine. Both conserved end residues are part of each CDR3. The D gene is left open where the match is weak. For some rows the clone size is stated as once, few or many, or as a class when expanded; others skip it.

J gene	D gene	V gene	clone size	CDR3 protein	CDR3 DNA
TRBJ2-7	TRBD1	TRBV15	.	CATTPGTGRYEQYF	TGTGCCACCACACCCGGGACAGGGAGGTACGAGCAGTACTTC
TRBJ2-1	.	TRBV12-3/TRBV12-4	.	CASSPRSEGEQFF	TGTGCCAGCAGTCCGAGGTCGGAAGGTGAGCAGTTCTTC
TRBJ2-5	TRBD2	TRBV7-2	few	CASSWRLAGGPRETQYF	TGTGCCAGCAGCTGGCGACTAGCGGGAGGGCCGCGGGAGACCCAGTACTTC
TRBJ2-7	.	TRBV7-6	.	CASSLRLDDVYEQYF	TGTGCCAGCAGCTTACGCCTCGACGATGTCTACGAGCAGTACTTC
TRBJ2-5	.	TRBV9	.	CASSPLGMAGEGETQYF	TGTGCCAGCAGCCCCCTCGGCATGGCAGGGGAGGGGGAGACCCAGTACTTC
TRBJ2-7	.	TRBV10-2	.	CASSDLGSTYEQYF	TGCGCCAGCAGTGATTTAGGATCCACCTACGAGCAGTACTTC
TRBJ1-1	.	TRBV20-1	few	CRPQQGLNTEAFF	TGCAGGCCTCAACAGGGCTTGAACACTGAAGCTTTCTTT
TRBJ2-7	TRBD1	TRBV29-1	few	CSVAPTGEHEQYF	TGCAGCGTTGCTCCGACAGGGGAGCACGAGCAGTACTTC
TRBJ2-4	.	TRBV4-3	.	CASSQDAIGARNIQYF	TGCGCCAGCAGCCAAGATGCTATAGGGGCTCGGAACATTCAGTACTTC
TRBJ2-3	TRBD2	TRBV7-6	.	CASSLASGRRADTQYF	TGTGCCAGCAGCTTGGCTAGCGGGAGACGGGCAGATACGCAGTATTTT
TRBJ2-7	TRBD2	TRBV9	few	CASSASGLAGDEQYF	TGTGCCAGCAGCGCCTCGGGACTAGCGGGAGACGAGCAGTACTTC
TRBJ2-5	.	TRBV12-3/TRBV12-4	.	CASSQTSAGETQYF	TGTGCCAGCAGCCAGACATCGGCGGGGGAGACCCAGTACTTC
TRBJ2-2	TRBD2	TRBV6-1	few	CASTFGLADPTGELFF	TGTGCCAGCACCTTCGGACTAGCTGACCCTACCGGGGAGCTGTTTTTT
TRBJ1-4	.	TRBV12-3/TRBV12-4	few	CASKGTNEKLFF	TGTGCCAGTAAAGGGACAAACGAAAAACTGTTTTTT
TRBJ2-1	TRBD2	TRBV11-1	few	CASNEINRPPKRDSNEQFF	TGTGCCAGCAATGAAATCAACCGCCCTCCGAAGCGGGACTCCAATGAGCAGTTTTTC
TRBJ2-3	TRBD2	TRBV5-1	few	CASRTGLAGADTQYF	TGCGCCAGCAGAACGGGACTAGCGGGAGCTGATACGCAGTATTTT
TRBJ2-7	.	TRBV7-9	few	CASSLTRAPGAYEQYF	TGTGCCAGCAGCTTAACCCGAGCACCCGGGGCCTACGAGCAGTACTTC
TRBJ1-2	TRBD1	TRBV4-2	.	CASSQDDRESYGYTF	TGTGCCAGCAGCCAAGATGACAGGGAGTCCTATGGCTACACCTTC
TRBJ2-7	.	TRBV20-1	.	CSARGKTEQYF	TGCAGTGCTAGAGGCAAAACCGAGCAGTACTTC
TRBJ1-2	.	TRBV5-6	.	CASSAGGGEDYGYTF	TGTGCCAGCAGCGCGGGGGGCGGGGAAGACTATGGCTACACCTTC
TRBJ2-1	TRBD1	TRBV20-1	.	CSARAKTGDRHWEQFF	TGCAGTGCTAGAGCGAAGACAGGGGACCGACATTGGGAGCAGTTCTTC
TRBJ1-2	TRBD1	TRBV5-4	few	CASSYRGGDGYTF	TGTGCCAGCAGCTACAGGGGAGGAGACGGCTACACCTTC
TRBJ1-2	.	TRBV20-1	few	CSASSQGGGGGYTF	TGCAGTGCTAGTTCGCAGGGTGGAGGTGGTGGCTACACCTTC
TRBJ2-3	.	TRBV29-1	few	CSVAREESGTQYF	TGCAGCGTTGCCCGGGAAGAGTCCGGTACGCAGTATTTT
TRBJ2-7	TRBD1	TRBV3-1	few	CASSQGQLVELEQYF	TGTGCCAGCAGCCAGGGACAGCTGGTTGAACTGGAGCAGTACTTC
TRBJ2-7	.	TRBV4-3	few	CASSQAWGVGQLTYEQYF	TGCGCCAGCAGCCAAGCTTGGGGGGTGGGACAGCTAACCTACGAGCAGTACTTC
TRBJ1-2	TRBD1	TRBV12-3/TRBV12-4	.	CASSFRRTGMVEGYTF	TGTGCCAGCAGTTTTAGGAGGACAGGGATGGTTGAGGGCTACACCTTC
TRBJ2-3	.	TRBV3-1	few	CASSQWGDTQYF	TGTGCCAGCAGCCAATGGGGCGATACGCAGTATTTT
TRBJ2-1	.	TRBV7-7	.	CASSLVVGGQGSYNEQFF	TGTGCCAGCAGCTTAGTCGTAGGGGGGCAGGGATCCTACAATGAGCAGTTCTTC
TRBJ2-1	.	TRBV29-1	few	CSVVIPYNEQFF	TGCAGCGTTGTAATTCCATACAATGAGCAGTTCTTC
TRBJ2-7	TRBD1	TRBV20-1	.	CSAEDRARYEQYF	TGCAGTGCTGAGGACAGGGCCCGTTACGAGCAGTACTTC
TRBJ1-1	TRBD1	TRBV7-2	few	CASSEDRGDTEAFF	TGTGCCAGCAGCGAGGACAGGGGGGACACTGAAGCTTTCTTT
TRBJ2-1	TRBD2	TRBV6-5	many	CASSLTSSSYNEQFF	TGTGCCAGCAGTTTGACTAGCAGCTCCTACAATGAGCAGTTCTTC